This entry is about one T cell receptor beta chain. Its antigen is unknown. Investigators divided CD4+ cells into CD45RA+ naive and CD45RA-negative memory subsets. The CDR3 has 18 amino acids. Germline CDR1 MNHNS, CDR2 SASEGT. The ends lost 4 bases at V and 5 bases at J; junction bases unmatched: 10. The data were taken from a study of shared clonotypes between healthy human individuals. General observations from the study: Memory subsets generally showed lower estimated richness than naive subsets. Inspection by rarefaction showed sorted-subset sequencing to be incomplete despite large depth.

This was a deep-level run. Only in-frame clones appear in the TCRdb table, and some are missing; sequencing was by immunoSEQ multiplex PCR. Seen here are more than 1,200,000 clones, less than 99% observed once, and the top ten hold approximately 0.4%. Source material: naive CD4+ T cells sorted from blood. This sample's subset: CD45RA+ positively selected. This chain connects TRBV6-1 to TRBJ2-3; 15 bases line up with TRBD2. This sequence was found in a man aged 30 to 39 in good health. The CDR3 DNA reads TGTGCCAGCAGTGGGACTAGCGGGAGGGCCTCATTCCTAGATACGCAGTATTTT. The encoded protein is CASSGTSGRASFLDTQYF.